The entry that follows covers one TCR beta chain sequence. Antigen: not known. These data are taken from a study of CD8+ T cells in alopecia areata. Study as a whole: Administration of oral tofacitinib to treated patients was at 5 to 10 mg twice daily.

RNA extraction and reverse transcription yielded cDNA as sequencing template. The repertoire was sequenced with immunoSEQ multiplex PCR; TCRdb's copy has only in-frame clones and lacks some. Among approximately 140,000 clones, roughly 50% were seen once, and the ten largest hold less than 8%. CDR3 length: 15 amino acids. V lost 0 bases and J lost 5; bases outside the gene matches: 7. CDR1 and CDR2 (germline): LNHNV, YYDKDF (reference sequence). Collected material from alopecia areata patients comprised lesional scalp punch biopsies and peripheral blood. It was from PBMCs that CD4+ and CD8+ T cells were sorted. Study results and caveats: Affected scalp, especially in alopecia totalis/universalis, had a higher clonality than normal scalp did.

This clonotype was sampled from a human donor with alopecia areata. Sequencing was performed on CD4+ T cells sorted from blood. This chain uses TRBV15 with TRBJ2-7; TRBD2 aligns across 7 bases. This CDR3 is CATSREGLLTDEQYF. DNA of the CDR3: TGTGCCACCAGCAGAGAGGGACTACTAACTGACGAGCAGTACTTC.